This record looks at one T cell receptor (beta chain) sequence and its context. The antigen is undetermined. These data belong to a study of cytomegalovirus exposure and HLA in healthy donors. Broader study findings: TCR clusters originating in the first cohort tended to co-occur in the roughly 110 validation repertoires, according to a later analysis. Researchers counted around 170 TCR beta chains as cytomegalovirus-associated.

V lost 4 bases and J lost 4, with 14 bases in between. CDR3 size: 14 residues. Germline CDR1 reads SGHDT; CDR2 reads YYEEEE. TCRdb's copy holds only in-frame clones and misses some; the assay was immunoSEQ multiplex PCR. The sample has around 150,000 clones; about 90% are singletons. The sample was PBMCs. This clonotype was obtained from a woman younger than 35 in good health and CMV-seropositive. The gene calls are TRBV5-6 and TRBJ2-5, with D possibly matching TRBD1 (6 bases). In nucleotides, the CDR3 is TGTGCCAGCAGCCAGACAGGACGAAGAGAGACCCAGTACTTC. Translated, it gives CASSQTGRRETQYF.